The rows below give T cell receptor beta chains drawn from one sample of a study of beta chain features in type 1 diabetes. Produced via immunoSEQ multiplex PCR; TCRdb's table is partial and in-frame only. The top ten clones hold under 0.02% of a sample with about 330,000 clones, 9.5% to 12% of them seen once. The sample consisted of naive CD4+ T cells from blood. These receptors were collected from a woman in her 30s in good health. The CDR3 runs from the conserved cysteine through the conserved F or W. A D gene is named only where the DNA matches it firmly. Size values are once, few and many counts, or a class for expanded clones, and some rows have none.

V: TRBV10-3; J: TRBJ2-1; D: TRBD1; size: NA; CDR3: CAISKGSGQGISYNEQFF; DNA: TGTGCCATCAGTAAAGGGTCGGGACAGGGAATCTCCTACAATGAGCAGTTCTTC
V: TRBV4-1; J: TRBJ1-1; D: NA; size: few; CDR3: CASSQDNVGAPNTEAFF; DNA: TGCGCCAGCAGCCAAGATAACGTAGGGGCACCCAACACTGAAGCTTTCTTT
V: TRBV9; J: TRBJ2-3; D: TRBD1; size: NA; CDR3: CASSALRTGGTDTQYF; DNA: TGTGCCAGCAGCGCCCTCCGGACAGGCGGCACAGATACGCAGTATTTT
V: TRBV29-1; J: TRBJ2-7; D: TRBD2; size: few; CDR3: CSVVTLAGDLVGRYF; DNA: TGCAGCGTTGTCACCCTAGCGGGAGACCTGGTCGGTCGGTACTTC
V: TRBV7-2; J: TRBJ1-5; D: NA; size: few; CDR3: CASSLGVDRRSNQPQHF; DNA: TGTGCCAGCAGCCTTGGGGTAGACAGGAGAAGCAATCAGCCCCAGCATTTT
V: TRBV30; J: TRBJ1-3; D: NA; size: NA; CDR3: CAWTGAAGNTIYF; DNA: TGTGCCTGGACAGGGGCGGCTGGAAACACCATATATTTT
V: TRBV19; J: TRBJ2-1; D: TRBD2; size: few; CDR3: CASSMTSGRNYNEQFF; DNA: TGTGCCAGTAGTATGACCAGCGGGAGGAACTACAATGAGCAGTTCTTC
V: TRBV12-5; J: TRBJ2-5; D: TRBD1; size: NA; CDR3: CASGPGQGLTQYF; DNA: TGTGCTAGTGGTCCGGGACAGGGGCTGACCCAGTACTTC
V: TRBV20-1; J: TRBJ2-1; D: NA; size: few; CDR3: CSATGNEQFF; DNA: TGCAGTGCTACAGGGAATGAGCAGTTCTTC
V: TRBV10-3; J: TRBJ2-3; D: NA; size: NA; CDR3: CAISLGDSLSADTQYF; DNA: TGTGCCATCAGTCTGGGGGACTCCCTGTCCGCAGATACGCAGTATTTT
V: TRBV19; J: TRBJ2-5; D: TRBD2; size: few; CDR3: CASSAVAGGTETQYF; DNA: TGTGCCAGTAGTGCAGTAGCGGGAGGGACGGAGACCCAGTACTTC
V: TRBV6-1; J: TRBJ1-2; D: NA; size: NA; CDR3: CASVRDTGYTF; DNA: TGTGCCAGCGTCCGGGACACGGGCTACACCTTC
V: TRBV14; J: TRBJ1-1; D: TRBD1; size: NA; CDR3: CASSQPRDREFTEAFF; DNA: TGTGCCAGCAGCCAGCCTAGGGACAGGGAATTCACTGAAGCTTTCTTT
V: TRBV15; J: TRBJ2-7; D: NA; size: few; CDR3: CATSPQGNPLYEQYF; DNA: TGTGCCACCAGCCCCCAGGGCAACCCACTCTACGAGCAGTACTTC
V: TRBV15; J: TRBJ1-4; D: NA; size: few; CDR3: CATSGPGRANEKLFF; DNA: TGTGCCACCAGCGGCCCGGGAAGGGCTAATGAAAAACTGTTTTTT
V: TRBV7-9; J: TRBJ2-5; D: TRBD1; size: NA; CDR3: CASSLNPWTGTGQETQYF; DNA: TGTGCCAGCAGCCTCAACCCCTGGACAGGGACGGGGCAAGAGACCCAGTACTTC
V: TRBV7-9; J: TRBJ2-5; D: NA; size: NA; CDR3: CASSLAAGKETQYF; DNA: TGTGCCAGCAGCTTAGCAGCAGGGAAAGAGACCCAGTACTTC
V: TRBV4-3; J: TRBJ2-1; D: TRBD1; size: NA; CDR3: CASSQELGGREQFF; DNA: TGCGCCAGCAGCCAAGAGTTAGGGGGCCGGGAGCAGTTCTTC
V: TRBV9; J: TRBJ2-1; D: NA; size: NA; CDR3: CASSAGTLRDEQFF; DNA: TGTGCCAGCAGTGCCGGGACATTAAGGGATGAGCAGTTCTTC
V: TRBV6-6; J: TRBJ2-7; D: TRBD2; size: few; CDR3: CAGGRGGARDEQYF; DNA: TGTGCCGGAGGCCGCGGGGGGGCTCGGGACGAGCAGTACTTC
V: TRBV30; J: TRBJ2-7; D: TRBD2; size: few; CDR3: CACSALAASKSSYEQYF; DNA: TGTGCCTGTTCGGCACTAGCGGCTTCCAAAAGCTCCTACGAGCAGTACTTC
V: TRBV29-1; J: TRBJ2-1; D: NA; size: few; CDR3: CSVWVGGSYNEQFF; DNA: TGCAGCGTTTGGGTGGGAGGTTCCTACAATGAGCAGTTCTTC
V: TRBV27; J: TRBJ2-1; D: NA; size: few; CDR3: CASSFLASVSNEQFF; DNA: TGTGCCAGCAGTTTTTTGGCTAGCGTATCCAATGAGCAGTTCTTC
V: TRBV30; J: TRBJ2-5; D: TRBD1; size: NA; CDR3: CAWSVGGTGKETQYF; DNA: TGTGCCTGGAGTGTAGGTGGGACAGGGAAAGAGACCCAGTACTTC
V: TRBV4-3; J: TRBJ2-1; D: NA; size: NA; CDR3: CASSGRGASGNNEQFF; DNA: TGCGCCAGCAGCGGTCGGGGGGCGTCTGGTAACAATGAGCAGTTCTTC
V: TRBV28; J: TRBJ2-3; D: NA; size: NA; CDR3: CASSPTGRGTQYF; DNA: TGTGCCAGCAGTCCTACGGGCCGGGGTACGCAGTATTTT
V: TRBV7-3; J: TRBJ2-1; D: TRBD2; size: NA; CDR3: CASSPSGSSYNEQFF; DNA: TGTGCCAGCAGCCCTAGCGGGAGCTCCTACAATGAGCAGTTCTTC
V: TRBV5-1; J: TRBJ2-3; D: NA; size: few; CDR3: CASSLSSGRTDTQYF; DNA: TGCGCCAGCAGCTTATCCAGCGGACGCACAGATACGCAGTATTTT
V: TRBV10-3; J: TRBJ2-1; D: TRBD2; size: NA; CDR3: CAIQSGRASRNEQFF; DNA: TGTGCCATCCAAAGCGGGAGGGCCAGTAGAAATGAGCAGTTCTTC
V: TRBV7-9; J: TRBJ1-1; D: TRBD1; size: few; CDR3: CASSLAGTGVSTEAFF; DNA: TGTGCCAGCAGCTTAGCCGGGACAGGGGTTTCGACTGAAGCTTTCTTT
V: TRBV6-5; J: TRBJ2-7; D: NA; size: NA; CDR3: CASRDRRGSYEQYF; DNA: TGTGCCAGCAGGGACAGGAGGGGGAGCTACGAGCAGTACTTC
V: TRBV18; J: TRBJ1-2; D: NA; size: NA; CDR3: CASSPNREPSYGYTF; DNA: TGTGCCAGCTCACCAAACAGGGAACCCTCCTATGGCTACACCTTC
V: TRBV6-1; J: TRBJ2-1; D: TRBD2; size: few; CDR3: CASSETVAGNNEQFF; DNA: TGTGCCAGCAGTGAGACTGTAGCGGGGAACAATGAGCAGTTCTTC
V: TRBV7-9; J: TRBJ2-7; D: TRBD2; size: NA; CDR3: CASSISGIYEQYF; DNA: TGTGCCAGCAGTATTAGCGGGATCTACGAGCAGTACTTC
V: TRBV4-3; J: TRBJ2-6; D: TRBD1; size: NA; CDR3: CASSRSRDRTRSGANVLTF; DNA: TGCGCCAGCAGCCGATCCCGGGACAGAACTCGCTCTGGGGCCAACGTCCTGACTTTC
V: TRBV6-5; J: TRBJ2-1; D: TRBD2; size: few; CDR3: CASTSRLADEQFF; DNA: TGTGCCAGCACCTCCAGACTAGCGGATGAGCAGTTCTTC
V: TRBV19; J: TRBJ2-7; D: TRBD1; size: NA; CDR3: CASKERGRASYEQYF; DNA: TGTGCCAGTAAGGAAAGGGGGCGAGCCTCCTACGAGCAGTACTTC
V: TRBV14; J: TRBJ1-3; D: NA; size: few; CDR3: CASSQHKLASGNTIYF; DNA: TGTGCCAGCAGCCAACATAAGCTCGCCTCTGGAAACACCATATATTTT
V: TRBV18; J: TRBJ2-7; D: NA; size: NA; CDR3: CASSPPGLAYEQYF; DNA: TGTGCCAGCTCACCACCCGGGTTAGCCTACGAGCAGTACTTC
V: TRBV7-9; J: TRBJ1-2; D: TRBD1; size: NA; CDR3: CASSPRTGDRGYTF; DNA: TGTGCCAGCAGCCCCCGGACAGGGGATCGTGGCTACACCTTC
V: TRBV19; J: TRBJ1-5; D: TRBD1; size: few; CDR3: CASSIGGYRGPQPQHF; DNA: TGTGCCAGTAGTATAGGGGGGTACAGGGGTCCTCAGCCCCAGCATTTT
V: TRBV10-2; J: TRBJ2-1; D: TRBD2; size: NA; CDR3: CASSSTSGTFNEQFF; DNA: TGCGCCAGCAGTTCCACTAGCGGAACCTTCAATGAGCAGTTCTTC
V: TRBV25-1; J: TRBJ1-5; D: TRBD1; size: once; CDR3: CASRGTGFNQPQHF; DNA: TGTGCCAGTAGAGGGACAGGGTTCAATCAGCCCCAGCATTTT
V: TRBV21-1; J: TRBJ2-5; D: NA; size: few; CDR3: CASSTANWGETQYF; DNA: TGTGCCAGTTCGACAGCAAACTGGGGAGAGACCCAGTACTTC
V: TRBV7-9; J: TRBJ1-5; D: TRBD1; size: few; CDR3: CASSPGQGDGQPQHF; DNA: TGTGCCAGCAGCCCGGGACAGGGGGACGGGCAGCCCCAGCATTTT
V: TRBV25-1; J: TRBJ2-5; D: TRBD2; size: few; CDR3: CASRGGLAGAKETQYF; DNA: TGTGCCAGCAGGGGGGGACTAGCGGGAGCGAAGGAGACCCAGTACTTC
V: TRBV4-2; J: TRBJ2-7; D: TRBD1; size: few; CDR3: CASSQQTGTAIASYEQYF; DNA: TGTGCCAGCAGCCAACAAACCGGGACAGCAATAGCCTCCTACGAGCAGTACTTC
V: TRBV30; J: TRBJ1-1; D: NA; size: NA; CDR3: CAWSVQAEAFF; DNA: TGTGCCTGGAGTGTACAGGCTGAAGCTTTCTTT
V: TRBV5-4; J: TRBJ2-7; D: TRBD2; size: few; CDR3: CASSLAGVYEQYF; DNA: TGTGCCAGCAGCTTAGCGGGAGTTTACGAGCAGTACTTC
V: TRBV30; J: TRBJ2-2; D: NA; size: NA; CDR3: CAWSVSGAGELFF; DNA: TGTGCCTGGAGTGTATCGGGGGCCGGGGAGCTGTTTTTT
V: TRBV7-6; J: TRBJ1-5; D: TRBD1; size: NA; CDR3: CASSQVPGQSNQPQHF; DNA: TGTGCCAGCAGCCAGGTGCCGGGACAGAGCAATCAGCCCCAGCATTTT
V: TRBV28; J: TRBJ1-3; D: NA; size: NA; CDR3: CASKISGNTIYF; DNA: TGTGCCAGCAAAATTAGTGGAAACACCATATATTTT
V: TRBV28; J: TRBJ1-5; D: NA; size: NA; CDR3: CASRQSNQPQHF; DNA: TGTGCCAGCAGACAGAGCAATCAGCCCCAGCATTTT
V: TRBV7-3; J: TRBJ2-3; D: TRBD1; size: NA; CDR3: CASSPHPPQGAYRTDTQYF; DNA: TGTGCCAGCAGCCCTCACCCACCCCAGGGGGCCTATCGTACAGATACGCAGTATTTT
V: TRBV21-1; J: TRBJ1-2; D: NA; size: few; CDR3: CASSNRTANLFLYGYTF; DNA: TGTGCCAGCAGCAATCGGACAGCCAATCTCTTCCTCTATGGCTACACCTTC
V: TRBV4-3; J: TRBJ2-1; D: TRBD2; size: few; CDR3: CASSPGRAIYNEQFF; DNA: TGCGCCAGCAGCCCGGGGAGGGCGATCTACAATGAGCAGTTCTTC
V: TRBV11-2; J: TRBJ2-1; D: NA; size: NA; CDR3: CASSLRETYNEQFF; DNA: TGTGCCAGCAGCTTACGGGAGACCTACAATGAGCAGTTCTTC